The TCR beta chain under discussion was sequenced for a study of blood T cell repertoires in COVID-19. Overall study: The United States, Italy and Spain supplied acute and convalescent COVID-19 samples.

From germline, CDR1 is MNHEY and CDR2 SVGAGI. Trimming shortened V by 3 bases and J by 3 bases, and 8 bases separated the two germline ends. The CDR3 contains 13 residues. This table comes from immunoSEQ multiplex PCR, and its TCRdb copy is limited to in-frame clones, with some not included. The table records 250,000 to 400,000 clones, 75% to 90% of them present only once. Source material: peripheral blood. The sequence was collected from a woman aged 25 to 39 with COVID-19, enrolled during active disease. The J gene is TRBJ1-1, the V gene TRBV6-5; D might be TRBD1 (5 bases). The CDR3 DNA reads TGTGCCAGCAGTTATACGGGGGACACTGAAGCTTTCTTT. Encoded protein: CASSYTGDTEAFF.